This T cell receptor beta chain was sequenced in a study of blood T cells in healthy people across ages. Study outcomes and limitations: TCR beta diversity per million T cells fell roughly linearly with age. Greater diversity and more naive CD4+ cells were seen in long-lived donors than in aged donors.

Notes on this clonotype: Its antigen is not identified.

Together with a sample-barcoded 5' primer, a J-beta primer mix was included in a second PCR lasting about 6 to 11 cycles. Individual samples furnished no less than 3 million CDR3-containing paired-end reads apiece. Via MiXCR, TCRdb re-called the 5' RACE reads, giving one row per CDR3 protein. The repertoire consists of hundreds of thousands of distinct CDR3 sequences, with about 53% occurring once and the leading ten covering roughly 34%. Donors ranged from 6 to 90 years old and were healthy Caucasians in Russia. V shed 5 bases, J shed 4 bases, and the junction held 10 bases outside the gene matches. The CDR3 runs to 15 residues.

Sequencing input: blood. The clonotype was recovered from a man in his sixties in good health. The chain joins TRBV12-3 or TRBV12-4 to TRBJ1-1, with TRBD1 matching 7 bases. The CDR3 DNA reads TGTGCCAGCAGTGCCCGGGACAGCGCTACCACTGAAGCTTTCTTT. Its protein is CASSARDSATTEAFF.